One sample yielded the 25 T cell receptor beta chains listed below, sequenced in a study of response to subunit inactivated influenza vaccine (dated by TCRdb to 2017 to 2018). Library preparation employed RT-PCR. Sequencing was performed on an Illumina HiSeq 2500. TCRdb itself trimmed the public reads at Q25 with fastp, ran MiXCR and retained productive beta chains. Entries are consolidated by CDR3 protein sequence, retaining the most common genes and DNA. A total of 650,000 to 850,000 distinct CDR3 sequences appear in this sample, 14% of them only once. Together, the top ten hold 6% to 8% of the sample. The sample here was PBMCs from blood, taken roughly 15 days before vaccination. The receptors stem from a man aged 50 to 60 who received an inactivated influenza vaccine. Donor details come from another sample of the same person, matched by shared clones.

There are a few counts of this clonotype. The rearrangement joins TRBV2 to TRBJ1-2, with a possible D match to TRBD1 (6 bases). This CDR3 is built from 11 residues. Germline V gene data show CDR1 as SNHLY and CDR2 as FYNNEI. Trimming stripped 8 bases from V and 9 bases from J, with 13 bases between. The CDR3: CASGGGSRYTF. The CDR3 coding sequence is TGTGCCAGCGGGGGGGGCTCTCGCTACACCTTC. Supplemented by reference TRBV2 and TRBJ1-2, the full variable domain reads EPEVTQTPSHQVTQMGQEVILRCVPISNHLYFYWYRQILGQKVEFLVSFYNNEISEKSEIFDDQFSVERPDGSNFTLKIRSTKLEDSAMYFCASGGGSRYTFGSGTRLTVV.

The CDR3 is CASSPSGNEKTQYF. The CDR3, as DNA: TGTGCCAGCAGTCCAAGCGGGAACGAAAAGACCCAGTACTTC. J is TRBJ2-5 and V is TRBV25-1, with 7 bases matching TRBD2. Germline V CDR1 and CDR2: MGHDK, SYGVNS. This CDR3 contains 14 residues. Germline trimming cut 5 bases from V and 6 bases from J; bases unmatched to any gene: 9.

This clonotype was counted only a few times. The chain is built from TRBV10-3 and TRBJ2-1, with D perhaps TRBD1 (5 bases). The V gene lost 0 bases and the J gene lost 6 bases, with 12 bases spanning the gap. The length of the CDR3 is 15 residues. Germline CDR1 and CDR2: ENHRY and SYGVKD. This CDR3 is CAISESIDRSNEQFF. Written as DNA, the CDR3 is TGTGCCATCAGTGAGTCTATAGACAGAAGCAATGAGCAGTTCTTC.

V and J are TRBV20-1 and TRBJ2-3; D ambiguous. The V end lost 0 bases, the J end lost 2 bases, and 6 bases lay between the germline ends. Germline-derived CDR1 and CDR2 are DFQATT and SNEGSKA (reference sequence). The CDR3 runs to 13 residues. Here the CDR3 reads CSARESDTDTQYF. In DNA, the CDR3 is TGCAGTGCTAGAGAATCCGACACAGATACGCAGTATTTT.

In its sample, this clonotype was seen a few times. The V and J genes are TRBV4-3 and TRBJ2-1; D call uncertain. V lost 0 bases, J lost 10 bases, and 13 bases lay in between. The germline gives CDR1 LGHNA, CDR2 YSLEER. The CDR3 has 14 amino acids. CDR3 DNA: TGCGCCAGCAGCCAAGATCAACTTTTCGGGGAGCAGTTCTTC. This codes for CASSQDQLFGEQFF.

This chain links TRBV5-4 with TRBJ2-3; either TRBD1 or TRBD2 may fit D (5 bases each). The CDR3 consists of 15 residues. Looked up from germline, CDR1 is SGHNT and CDR2 is YYREEE (reference sequence). The V and J ends lost 4 bases and 6 bases respectively, with 18 bases between them. The CDR3 loop reads CASSPNLGVADTQYF. The DNA of the CDR3 is TGTGCCAGCAGCCCAAACCTGGGGGTGGCGGATACGCAGTATTTT.

The chain recombines TRBV18 with TRBJ1-5; D remains unclear. Germline values: CDR1 KGHSH, CDR2 LQKENI. The CDR3 has 16 amino acids. Trimming removed 4 bases from V and 0 bases from J, with 13 bases in between. CDR3 protein: CASSRQSSYSNQPQHF. The CDR3 nucleotides read TGTGCCAGCTCACGGCAGAGCTCTTATAGCAATCAGCCCCAGCATTTT. Combining the CDR3 with reference TRBV18 and TRBJ1-5 gives the whole variable domain NAGVMQNPRHLVRRRGQEARLRCSPMKGHSHVYWYRQLPEEGLKFMVYLQKENIIDESGMPKERFSAEFPKEGPSILRIQQVVRGDSAAYFCASSRQSSYSNQPQHFGDGTRLSIL.

This clonotype has ten or more counts. This chain joins TRBV5-1 and TRBJ2-3, with a weak D call TRBD2 (5 bases). V lost 2 bases and J 4 bases, leaving 14 bases between the germline ends. The CDR3 is 15 amino acids. Germline V gene sequence: CDR1 SGHRS, CDR2 YFSETQ. This CDR3 reads CASSLGSKRADTQYF. The CDR3 region has the DNA TGCGCCAGCAGCTTAGGTTCAAAGAGGGCAGATACGCAGTATTTT.

This clonotype was counted between two and nine times. V usage is TRBV11-2 and J usage is TRBJ2-3; D may match TRBD1 or TRBD2 (5 bases each). The V gene lost 6 bases and the J gene lost 3 bases, with 16 bases spanning the gap. This CDR3 spans 15 amino acids. Germline V lookup: CDR1 SGHAT, CDR2 FQNNGV. Written as DNA, the CDR3 is TGTGCCAGCAGACCCATTCGCAGGGAGACAGATACGCAGTATTTT. This sequence encodes CASRPIRRETDTQYF. Combining the CDR3 with reference TRBV11-2 and TRBJ2-3 gives the whole variable domain EAGVAQSPRYKIIEKRQSVAFWCNPISGHATLYWYQQILGQGPKLLIQFQNNGVVDDSQLPKDRFSAERLKGVDSTLKIQPAKLEDSAVYLCASRPIRRETDTQYFGPGTRLTVL.

This chain uses TRBV7-3 with TRBJ2-1; D ambiguous. Trimming took 6 bases from V and 5 from J, leaving 11 bases between them. The CDR3 contains 13 residues. Germline assignment: CDR1 SGHTA and CDR2 FQGTGA. The CDR3 DNA sequence: TGTGCCAGCAGTTGGTCGTCGGACAATGAGCAGTTCTTC. Translating gives CASSWSSDNEQFF.

This clonotype was found many times. The chain is built from TRBV25-1 and TRBJ2-1; D is ambiguous. Germline V gene data show CDR1 as MGHDK and CDR2 as SYGVNS. The CDR3 has 11 amino acids. The V gene lost 7 bases and the J gene lost 4 bases, with 5 bases spanning the gap. CDR3 bases: TGTGCCAGCACCCAGTACAATGAGCAGTTCTTC. Translated, it gives CASTQYNEQFF.

J is TRBJ2-1 and V is TRBV11-2; possibly TRBD1 or TRBD2 for D (5 bases each). Germline lookup yields CDR1 SGHAT and CDR2 FQNNGV. Trimming removed 3 bases from V and 7 bases from J, with 16 bases in between. The CDR3 length is 15 residues. The CDR3: CASSLGRESRNEQFF. CDR3 coding DNA: TGTGCCAGCAGCTTGGGACGGGAATCGAGGAATGAGCAGTTCTTC.

This clonotype was seen ten or more times. The chain has TRBV20-1 and TRBJ1-1; D unresolved. The CDR3 is 12 residues long. CDR1 is DFQATT, CDR2 SNEGSKA, per germline (reference sequence). Trimming removed 6 bases from V and 4 bases from J, with 12 bases in between. The CDR3 nucleotides read TGCAGTGCCCCGTTGGAGGGCACTGAAGCTTTCTTT. It codes for CSAPLEGTEAFF.

The table lists this clonotype with a few counts. The chain employs TRBV7-9 and TRBJ2-7; 13 bases are a match to TRBD2. J lost 4 bases, V lost 4 bases, and 7 bases had no gene match. Germline assignment: CDR1 SEHNR and CDR2 FQNEAQ (reference sequence). There are 16 residues in the CDR3. The CDR3 region has the DNA TGTGCCAGCAGCTCAAGCACTAGCGGGAGGGTTTACGAGCAGTACTTC. Translating it yields CASSSSTSGRVYEQYF.

The V and J genes are TRBV27 and TRBJ1-4, with D perhaps TRBD1 (5 bases). There are 14 residues in the CDR3. The V end lost 3 bases, the J end lost 7 bases, and 12 bases lay between the germline ends. The germline gives CDR1 MNHEY, CDR2 SMNVEV (reference sequence). The CDR3 reads CASSFQGRFEKLFF. The CDR3 bases are TGTGCCAGCAGTTTCCAGGGCCGGTTTGAAAAACTGTTTTTT.

This clonotype occurred many times. The CDR3: CASSPQGNPIYGYTF. CDR3 in DNA: TGTGCCAGCAGCCCACAGGGAAACCCGATTTATGGCTACACCTTC. The genes are TRBV7-9 and TRBJ1-2, with D possibly TRBD1 on 6 matching bases. This CDR3 is built from 15 residues. Germline V gene data show CDR1 as SEHNR and CDR2 as FQNEAQ (reference sequence). Trimming left V 5 bases short and J 5 bases short, with 18 bases between. Drawing the rest from reference TRBV7-9 and TRBJ1-2, the complete variable domain is DTGVSQNPRHKITKRGQNVTFRCDPISEHNRLYWYRQTLGQGPEFLTYFQNEAQLEKSRLLSDRFSAERPKGSFSTLEIQRTEQGDSAMYLCASSPQGNPIYGYTFGSGTRLTVV.

This clonotype was recorded at least ten times. V gene TRBV5-5 combines with J gene TRBJ2-7; 8 bases agree with TRBD2. Germline values: CDR1 SGHKS, CDR2 YYEKEE (reference sequence). With V trimmed by 2 bases and J by 0 bases, 13 bases remained unmatched. This CDR3 comprises 18 residues. CDR3 in DNA: TGTGCCAGCAGCTTACCCCTGGCGGGAGGTTTCGGCTCCTACGAGCAGTACTTC. Its translation is CASSLPLAGGFGSYEQYF.

This clonotype occurred a few times. The chain carries TRBV12-3 or TRBV12-4 and TRBJ2-7; 10 nucleotides match TRBD2. J gave up 6 bases and V 5 bases, and 7 bases lay outside the gene matches. The CDR3 has 14 residues. The CDR3 coding sequence is TGTGCCAGCAGTGCTTCCGGGACTAGCGTCGAGCAGTACTTC. It encodes CASSASGTSVEQYF.

This clonotype was counted between two and nine times. The rearrangement links TRBV21-1 to TRBJ2-3; the table's D call of TRBD2 was not tested on the DNA. TRBV21-1 is given as a pseudogene. The CDR3 spans 17 residues. Written as DNA, the CDR3 is TGTGCCAGCAGCAAAAAGTCTCGGAGGGAGAGCACAGATACGCAGTATTTT. Its protein product is CASSKKSRRESTDTQYF.

The chain uses TRBV9 and TRBJ2-1; 11 bases map to TRBD2. The CDR3 extends over 15 amino acids. The J segment lost 5 bases and the V segment lost 2 bases, leaving 3 bases of the junction unmatched. The V gene's germline CDR1 is SGDLS and CDR2 YYNGEE. CDR3 sequence reads: CASSVSGRGDNEQFF. The CDR3, as DNA: TGTGCCAGCAGCGTTAGCGGGAGGGGGGACAATGAGCAGTTCTTC.

This chain uses TRBV15 with TRBJ1-5; 11 bases are shared with TRBD1. The CDR3 spans 16 residues. The V and J ends lost 1 base and 3 bases, in that order; junction bases with no gene match: 2. Per the germline V gene, CDR1 is LNHNV and CDR2 is YYDKDF (reference sequence). CDR3 amino acids: CATSRGTGGDNQPQHF. The CDR3 bases are TGTGCCACCAGCAGAGGGACAGGGGGCGACAATCAGCCCCAGCATTTT. Drawing the rest from reference TRBV15 and TRBJ1-5, the complete variable domain is DAMVIQNPRYQVTQFGKPVTLSCSQTLNHNVMYWYQQKSSQAPKLLFHYYDKDFNNEADTPDNFQSRRPNTSFCFLDIRSPGLGDTAMYLCATSRGTGGDNQPQHFGDGTRLSIL.

Only a few counts were recorded for this clonotype. The V and J genes are TRBV7-2 and TRBJ2-5; D is undetermined. CDR3 length: 13 amino acids. With 2 bases removed from V and 4 bases from J, the gap between germline ends came to 8 bases. Germline CDR1 SGHTA, CDR2 FQGNSA. The CDR3 spells CASSLSVRETQYF. The CDR3 nucleotides read TGTGCCAGCAGCTTATCCGTCAGAGAGACCCAGTACTTC.

Only a few counts were recorded for this clonotype. The chain uses TRBV6-5 and TRBJ1-1; D unresolved. The CDR3 totals 14 residues. Germline V gene sequence: CDR1 MNHEY, CDR2 SVGAGI. The V end lost 0 bases, the J end lost 1 base, and 6 bases lay between the germline ends. CDR3 in DNA: TGTGCCAGCAGTTACTCGGGTCGGAACACTGAAGCTTTCTTT. Encoded protein: CASSYSGRNTEAFF.

This chain joins TRBV12-3 or TRBV12-4 and TRBJ2-3, with D perhaps matching TRBD1 or TRBD2 (6 bases each). The CDR3 spans 15 residues. Trimming took 5 bases from V and 2 from J, leaving 14 bases between them. CDR3 nucleotide sequence: TGTGCCAGCAGTCCCGGGGGCTTAAACACAGATACGCAGTATTTT. Translation gives CASSPGGLNTDTQYF.

This clonotype has more than one count but fewer than ten. The genes are TRBV5-1 and TRBJ2-5; unclear D gene. Germline assignment: CDR1 SGHRS and CDR2 YFSETQ. The CDR3 is made up of 15 amino acids. Trimming took off 0 bases at V and 2 bases at J, with 11 bases between the two ends. In DNA, the CDR3 is TGCGCCAGCAGCTTGGTAGCAGCCGGTCAAGAGACCCAGTACTTC. Residues: CASSLVAAGQETQYF.